Listed below are T cell receptor beta chains from one sample, sequenced in a study of blood T cell repertoires in COVID-19. Produced via immunoSEQ multiplex PCR; TCRdb's table is partial and in-frame only. This repertoire shows 160,000 or so clones, about 88% found once; its top ten account for 0.95% to 1.5%. Sequences were obtained from PBMCs or T cells enriched from blood (not recorded which). The receptors were sampled from a human donor with acute COVID-19. The donor label of this sample is uncertain. CDR3s leave out the opening cysteine and the closing phenylalanine or tryptophan. The order of the fields is J gene, clone size, V gene, CDR3 protein. Rows may omit the clone size; those that give it use once, few, many or a size class.

j_call: TRBJ1-1
clone_size: few
v_call: TRBV27
cdr3_aa: ASSSDRGPAF

j_call: TRBJ2-3
clone_size: NA
v_call: TRBV27
cdr3_aa: ASSSILAGGADTQY

j_call: TRBJ1-1
clone_size: NA
v_call: TRBV5-1
cdr3_aa: ASSSPDRNTEAF

j_call: TRBJ2-2
clone_size: NA
v_call: TRBV6-5
cdr3_aa: ASKSGPDTGELF

j_call: TRBJ1-2
clone_size: NA
v_call: TRBV7-9
cdr3_aa: ASSPSGFYGYT

j_call: TRBJ1-2
clone_size: NA
v_call: TRBV4-3
cdr3_aa: ASSQTGATNYGYT

j_call: TRBJ1-1
clone_size: once
v_call: TRBV10-3
cdr3_aa: ATRGDTEAF

j_call: TRBJ2-7
clone_size: NA
v_call: TRBV5-1
cdr3_aa: ASSLGLAGGVGEQY

j_call: TRBJ1-1
clone_size: NA
v_call: TRBV5-1
cdr3_aa: ASSLTGWEMNTEAF

j_call: TRBJ1-2
clone_size: NA
v_call: TRBV5-1
cdr3_aa: ASSLVGETLNGYT

j_call: TRBJ1-1
clone_size: NA
v_call: TRBV7-2
cdr3_aa: ASSPASEAF

j_call: TRBJ1-4
clone_size: NA
v_call: TRBV6-5
cdr3_aa: ASREDRLNEKLF

j_call: TRBJ1-2
clone_size: NA
v_call: TRBV18
cdr3_aa: ASSRQGGGDGYT

j_call: TRBJ2-3
clone_size: few
v_call: TRBV7-9
cdr3_aa: ASSSTSGGRRTDTQY

j_call: TRBJ1-2
clone_size: NA
v_call: TRBV6-5
cdr3_aa: ASRNTGGNYGYT

j_call: TRBJ2-2
clone_size: NA
v_call: TRBV19
cdr3_aa: ASSILAAGELF

j_call: TRBJ2-3
clone_size: NA
v_call: TRBV12-3/TRBV12-4
cdr3_aa: ASNHMATDTQY

j_call: TRBJ2-3
clone_size: NA
v_call: TRBV30
cdr3_aa: AWSTSGTDTQY

j_call: TRBJ1-2
clone_size: NA
v_call: TRBV6-5
cdr3_aa: ATWGQQGRLYGYT

j_call: TRBJ1-1
clone_size: NA
v_call: TRBV28
cdr3_aa: ASTLGWGPGAEAF

j_call: TRBJ2-1
clone_size: NA
v_call: TRBV4-1
cdr3_aa: ASSSLRLYNEQF

j_call: TRBJ2-7
clone_size: once
v_call: TRBV2
cdr3_aa: ASRPGTAYEQY

j_call: TRBJ2-7
clone_size: NA
v_call: TRBV4-1
cdr3_aa: ASSQEGTGETYEQY

j_call: TRBJ2-2
clone_size: once
v_call: TRBV11-3
cdr3_aa: ASRREGNTGELF

j_call: TRBJ1-2
clone_size: NA
v_call: TRBV5-1
cdr3_aa: ASSTTGTDDGYT

j_call: TRBJ2-1
clone_size: NA
v_call: TRBV9
cdr3_aa: ASSVPGGNEQF

j_call: TRBJ2-5
clone_size: NA
v_call: TRBV12-2
cdr3_aa: ASRYLTSGGQETQY

j_call: TRBJ2-7
clone_size: NA
v_call: TRBV7-8
cdr3_aa: ASSLPTRGAFTYEQY

j_call: TRBJ2-2
clone_size: NA
v_call: TRBV19
cdr3_aa: ASGQGVYGELF

j_call: TRBJ1-1
clone_size: once
v_call: TRBV28
cdr3_aa: ASSSPQDSEAF

j_call: TRBJ2-7
clone_size: NA
v_call: TRBV24-1
cdr3_aa: ATSDSGQGSYEQY

j_call: TRBJ2-1
clone_size: NA
v_call: TRBV7-8
cdr3_aa: ASSLGLVHNEQF

j_call: TRBJ1-3
clone_size: NA
v_call: TRBV11-2
cdr3_aa: ASSLSRGGKLSGNTIY

j_call: TRBJ1-6
clone_size: NA
v_call: TRBV18
cdr3_aa: ASSLEDRDNSPLH

j_call: TRBJ2-2
clone_size: NA
v_call: TRBV4-1
cdr3_aa: ASSQGWRVDTGELF

j_call: TRBJ2-3
clone_size: NA
v_call: TRBV10-1
cdr3_aa: ASSETQGVDTQY

j_call: TRBJ1-2
clone_size: NA
v_call: TRBV5-1
cdr3_aa: ASRPQGAHYGYT

j_call: TRBJ1-1
clone_size: once
v_call: TRBV12-3/TRBV12-4
cdr3_aa: ASSVTGNTEAF

j_call: TRBJ2-3
clone_size: NA
v_call: TRBV24-1
cdr3_aa: ATSAAGQGGSDTQY

j_call: TRBJ2-1
clone_size: NA
v_call: TRBV9
cdr3_aa: ASSVSSSSYNEQF

j_call: TRBJ2-1
clone_size: NA
v_call: TRBV2
cdr3_aa: ASSEPGGGYNEQF

j_call: TRBJ1-5
clone_size: NA
v_call: TRBV7-8
cdr3_aa: ASSFNRGDQPQH

j_call: TRBJ2-1
clone_size: NA
v_call: TRBV5-1
cdr3_aa: ASRKTGLAGSHEQF

j_call: TRBJ2-1
clone_size: NA
v_call: TRBV19
cdr3_aa: ASRQIFPGQGIYGSYNEQF

j_call: TRBJ2-7
clone_size: NA
v_call: TRBV4-1
cdr3_aa: ASSPTTSGGYEQY

j_call: TRBJ1-5
clone_size: NA
v_call: TRBV19
cdr3_aa: ASSTTGAHSNQPQH

j_call: TRBJ2-7
clone_size: NA
v_call: TRBV7-2
cdr3_aa: ASSFRTNYEQY

j_call: TRBJ1-2
clone_size: NA
v_call: TRBV10-3
cdr3_aa: AISEGTGGNYGYT

j_call: TRBJ2-6
clone_size: once
v_call: TRBV18
cdr3_aa: ASAQGAGANVLT

j_call: TRBJ2-7
clone_size: NA
v_call: TRBV29-1
cdr3_aa: SARQGDEQY

j_call: TRBJ1-2
clone_size: NA
v_call: TRBV7-9
cdr3_aa: ASSLPISRGRDYGYT

j_call: TRBJ1-1
clone_size: NA
v_call: TRBV7-3
cdr3_aa: ASSTGQGLRTEAF

j_call: TRBJ2-6
clone_size: NA
v_call: TRBV18
cdr3_aa: ASSLQGAAGANVLT

j_call: TRBJ1-2
clone_size: NA
v_call: TRBV5-1
cdr3_aa: ASSSSTTTGATNYGYT

j_call: TRBJ1-1
clone_size: NA
v_call: TRBV5-1
cdr3_aa: ASSLGQDGTEAF

j_call: TRBJ2-7
clone_size: NA
v_call: TRBV7-3
cdr3_aa: ASSLMTGYEQY

j_call: TRBJ1-3
clone_size: NA
v_call: TRBV19
cdr3_aa: ASSIIPGTGNTIY

j_call: TRBJ2-3
clone_size: once
v_call: TRBV2
cdr3_aa: ASRGTSGVTDTQY

j_call: TRBJ2-2
clone_size: NA
v_call: TRBV12-5
cdr3_aa: ASGFTPQEGSTGELF

j_call: TRBJ1-1
clone_size: NA
v_call: TRBV2
cdr3_aa: ASSVDRANTEAF